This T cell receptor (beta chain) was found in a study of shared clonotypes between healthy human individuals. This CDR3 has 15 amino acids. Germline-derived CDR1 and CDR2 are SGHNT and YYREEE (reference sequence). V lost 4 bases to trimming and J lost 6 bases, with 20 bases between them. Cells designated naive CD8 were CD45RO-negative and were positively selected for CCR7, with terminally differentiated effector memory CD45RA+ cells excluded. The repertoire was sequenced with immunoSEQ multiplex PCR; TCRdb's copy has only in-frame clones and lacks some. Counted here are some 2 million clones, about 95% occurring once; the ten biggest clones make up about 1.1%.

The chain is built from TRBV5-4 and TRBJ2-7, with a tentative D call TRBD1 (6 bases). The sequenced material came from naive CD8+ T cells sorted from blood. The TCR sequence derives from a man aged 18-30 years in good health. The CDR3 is CASSRWGHPTSEQYF. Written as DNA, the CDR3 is TGTGCCAGCAGCCGGTGGGGACATCCGACGAGCGAGCAGTACTTC.